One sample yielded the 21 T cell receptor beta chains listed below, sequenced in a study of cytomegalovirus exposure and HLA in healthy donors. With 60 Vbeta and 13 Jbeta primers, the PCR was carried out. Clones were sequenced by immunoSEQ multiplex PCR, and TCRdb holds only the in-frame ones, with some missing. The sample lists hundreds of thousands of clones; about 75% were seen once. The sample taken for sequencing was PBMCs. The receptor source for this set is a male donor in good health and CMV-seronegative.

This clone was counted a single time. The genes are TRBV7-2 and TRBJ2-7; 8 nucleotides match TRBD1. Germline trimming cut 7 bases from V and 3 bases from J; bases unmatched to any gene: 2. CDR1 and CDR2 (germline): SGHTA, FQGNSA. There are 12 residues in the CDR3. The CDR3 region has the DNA TGTGCCAGCACGGGGACAGGCTACGAGCAGTACTTC. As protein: CASTGTGYEQYF.

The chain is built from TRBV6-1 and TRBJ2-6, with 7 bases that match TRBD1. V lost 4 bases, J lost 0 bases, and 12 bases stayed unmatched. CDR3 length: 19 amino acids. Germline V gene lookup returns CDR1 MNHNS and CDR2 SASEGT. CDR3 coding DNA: TGTGCCAGCAGTGCTTTAACAGGGGTCAATCTCTCTGGGGCCAACGTCCTGACTTTC. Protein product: CASSALTGVNLSGANVLTF.

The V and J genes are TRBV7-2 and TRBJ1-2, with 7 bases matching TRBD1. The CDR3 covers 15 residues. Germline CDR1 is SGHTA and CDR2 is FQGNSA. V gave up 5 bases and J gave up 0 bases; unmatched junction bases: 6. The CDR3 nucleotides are TGTGCCAGCAGCGAGGGACAGTTAGCTAACTATGGCTACACCTTC. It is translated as CASSEGQLANYGYTF.

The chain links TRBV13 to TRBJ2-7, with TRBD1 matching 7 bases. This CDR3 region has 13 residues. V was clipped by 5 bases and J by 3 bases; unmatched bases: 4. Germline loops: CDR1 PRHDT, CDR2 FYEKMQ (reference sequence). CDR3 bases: TGTGCCAGCAGCCAGGACAGGAGCTACGAGCAGTACTTC. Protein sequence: CASSQDRSYEQYF. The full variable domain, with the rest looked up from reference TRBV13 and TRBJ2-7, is AAGVIQSPRHLIKEKRETATLKCYPIPRHDTVYWYQQGPGQDPQFLISFYEKMQSDKGSIPDRFSAQQFSDYHSELNMSSLELGDSALYFCASSQDRSYEQYFGPGTRLTVT.

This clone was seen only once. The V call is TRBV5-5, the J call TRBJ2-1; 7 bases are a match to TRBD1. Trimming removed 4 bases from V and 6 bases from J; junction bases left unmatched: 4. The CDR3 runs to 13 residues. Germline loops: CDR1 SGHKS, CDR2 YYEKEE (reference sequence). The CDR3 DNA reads TGTGCCAGCAGCCCCGGACAGGTCAATGAGCAGTTCTTC. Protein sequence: CASSPGQVNEQFF.

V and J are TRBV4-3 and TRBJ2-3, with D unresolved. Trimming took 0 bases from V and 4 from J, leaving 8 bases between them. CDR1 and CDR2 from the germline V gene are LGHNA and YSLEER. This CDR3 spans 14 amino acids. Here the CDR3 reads CASSQDFRADTQYF. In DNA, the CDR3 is TGCGCCAGCAGCCAAGACTTCCGCGCAGATACGCAGTATTTT.

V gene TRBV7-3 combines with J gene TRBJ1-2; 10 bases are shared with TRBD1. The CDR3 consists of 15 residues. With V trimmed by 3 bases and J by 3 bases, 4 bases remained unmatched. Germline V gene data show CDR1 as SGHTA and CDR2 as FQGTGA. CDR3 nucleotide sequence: TGTGCCAGCAGCTTGACAGGGGGCGCGGACTATGGCTACACCTTC. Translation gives CASSLTGGADYGYTF. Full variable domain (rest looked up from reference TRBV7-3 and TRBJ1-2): GAGVSQTPSNKVTEKGKYVELRCDPISGHTALYWYRQSLGQGPEFLIYFQGTGAADDSGLPNDRFFAVRPEGSVSTLKIQRTERGDSAVYLCASSLTGGADYGYTFGSGTRLTVV.

This CDR3 is CASSPSRETSTDTQYF. The CDR3 coding sequence is TGTGCCAGCAGCCCCAGCCGGGAAACTAGCACAGATACGCAGTATTTT. The rearrangement links TRBV9 to TRBJ2-3; possibly TRBD2 for D (5 bases). V was trimmed by 4 bases and J by 0 bases, leaving 15 bases between them. CDR3 length: 16 amino acids. Germline CDR1 is SGDLS and CDR2 is YYNGEE.

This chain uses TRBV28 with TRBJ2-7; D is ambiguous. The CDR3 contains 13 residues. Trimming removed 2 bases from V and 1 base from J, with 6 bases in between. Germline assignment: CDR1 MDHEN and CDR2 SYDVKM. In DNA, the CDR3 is TGTGCCAGCAGTTTACCAGGATCCTACGAGCAGTACTTC. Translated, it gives CASSLPGSYEQYF.

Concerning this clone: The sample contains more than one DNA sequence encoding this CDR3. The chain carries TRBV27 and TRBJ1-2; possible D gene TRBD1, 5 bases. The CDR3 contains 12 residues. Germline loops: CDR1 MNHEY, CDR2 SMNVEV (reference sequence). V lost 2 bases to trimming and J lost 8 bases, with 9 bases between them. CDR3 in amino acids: CASSLDRRGYTF. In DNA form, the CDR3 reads TGTGCCAGCAGTTTAGACAGAAGAGGCTACACCTTC.

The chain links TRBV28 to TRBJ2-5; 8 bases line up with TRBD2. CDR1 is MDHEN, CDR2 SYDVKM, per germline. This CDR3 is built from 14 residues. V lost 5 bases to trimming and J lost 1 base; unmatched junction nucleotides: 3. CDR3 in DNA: TGTGCCAGCAGTCCTCGGGGGGGCCAAGAGACCCAGTACTTC. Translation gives CASSPRGGQETQYF.

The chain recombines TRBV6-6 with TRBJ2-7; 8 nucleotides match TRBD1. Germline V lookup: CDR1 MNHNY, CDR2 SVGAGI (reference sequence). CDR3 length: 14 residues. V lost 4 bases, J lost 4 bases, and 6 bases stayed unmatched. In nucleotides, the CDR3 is TGTGCCAGCAGTTCCTACAGGGGGAGGTACGAGCAGTACTTC. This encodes CASSSYRGRYEQYF.

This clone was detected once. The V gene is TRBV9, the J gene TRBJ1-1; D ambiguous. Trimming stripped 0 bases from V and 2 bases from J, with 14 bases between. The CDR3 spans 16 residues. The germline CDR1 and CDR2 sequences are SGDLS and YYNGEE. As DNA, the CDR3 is TGTGCCAGCAGCGTAGGGCAGGCCCACCACAACACTGAAGCTTTCTTT. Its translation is CASSVGQAHHNTEAFF.

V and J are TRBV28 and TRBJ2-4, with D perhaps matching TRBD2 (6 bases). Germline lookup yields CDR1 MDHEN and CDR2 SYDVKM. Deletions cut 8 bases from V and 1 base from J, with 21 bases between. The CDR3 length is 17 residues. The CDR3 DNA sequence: TGTGCCAGCGCACGAGGAGGGGCAAATATGGCCAAAAACATTCAGTACTTC. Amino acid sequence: CASARGGANMAKNIQYF.

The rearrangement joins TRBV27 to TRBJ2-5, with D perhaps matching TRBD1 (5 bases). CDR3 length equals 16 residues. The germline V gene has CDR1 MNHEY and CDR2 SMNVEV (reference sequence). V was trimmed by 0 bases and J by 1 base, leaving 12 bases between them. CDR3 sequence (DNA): TGTGCCAGCAGTTTATCTGGGGCCATCGTCCAAGAGACCCAGTACTTC. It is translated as CASSLSGAIVQETQYF.

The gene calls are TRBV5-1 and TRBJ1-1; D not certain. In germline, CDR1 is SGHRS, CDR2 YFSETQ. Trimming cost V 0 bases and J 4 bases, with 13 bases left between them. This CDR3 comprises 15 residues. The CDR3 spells CASSLAGAGGTEAFF. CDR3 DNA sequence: TGCGCCAGCAGCTTGGCCGGTGCAGGAGGCACTGAAGCTTTCTTT.

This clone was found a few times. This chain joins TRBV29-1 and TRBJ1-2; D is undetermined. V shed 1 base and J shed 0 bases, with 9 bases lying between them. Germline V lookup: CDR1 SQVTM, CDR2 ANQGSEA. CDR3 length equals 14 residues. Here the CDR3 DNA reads TGCAGCGTTGAAGGTCAACTGCCTAACTATGGCTACACCTTC. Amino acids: CSVEGQLPNYGYTF.

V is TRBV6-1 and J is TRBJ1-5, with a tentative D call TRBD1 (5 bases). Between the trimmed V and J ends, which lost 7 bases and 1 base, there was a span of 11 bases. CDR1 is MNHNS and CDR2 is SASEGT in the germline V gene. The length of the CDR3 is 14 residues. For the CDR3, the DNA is TGTGCCAGCATGGACAAACCAAGCAATCAGCCCCAGCATTTT. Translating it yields CASMDKPSNQPQHF.

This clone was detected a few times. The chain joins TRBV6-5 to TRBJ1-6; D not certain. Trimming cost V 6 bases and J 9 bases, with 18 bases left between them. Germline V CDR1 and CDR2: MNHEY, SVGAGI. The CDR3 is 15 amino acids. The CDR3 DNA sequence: TGTGCCAGCAGCCCCCCCGATGGTGAGGGTTCACCCCTCCACTTT. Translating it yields CASSPPDGEGSPLHF.

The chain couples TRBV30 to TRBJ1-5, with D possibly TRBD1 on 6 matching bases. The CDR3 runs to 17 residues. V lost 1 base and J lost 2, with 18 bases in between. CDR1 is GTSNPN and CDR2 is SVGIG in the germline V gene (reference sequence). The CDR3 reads CAWSGGWAGVGNQPQHF. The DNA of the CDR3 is TGTGCCTGGAGTGGGGGGTGGGCAGGGGTTGGCAATCAGCCCCAGCATTTT.

CDR3 DNA: TGTGCCAGCAGCGTAGCTGGGTCGGGTTGGACTGAAGCTTTCTTT. Its protein is CASSVAGSGWTEAFF. The chain is built from TRBV9 and TRBJ1-1; no clear D gene. Trimming left V 0 bases short and J 5 bases short, with 14 bases between. The CDR3 consists of 15 residues. Germline assignment: CDR1 SGDLS and CDR2 YYNGEE.